The TCR beta chain under discussion was sequenced for a study of CD8+ T cells in alopecia areata. Obtained from alopecia areata patients were lesional scalp punch biopsies along with peripheral blood. The authors extracted RNA and reverse transcribed it into cDNA as the sequencing template. Profiled with immunoSEQ multiplex PCR; TCRdb holds only in-frame clones, not every one. Among 130,000 to 150,000 clones listed, around 47% were seen once. The trim removed 0 bases at V and 4 bases at J, leaving 6 bases unmatched. The germline V gene has CDR1 SGHNT and CDR2 YYREEE (reference sequence). This CDR3 is 15 amino acids long.

The sequence was obtained from a human donor with alopecia areata. Input material: CD4+ T cells sorted from blood. This rearrangement joins TRBV5-4 to TRBJ1-2; 7 bases line up with TRBD1. The CDR3 region is CASSLATGVGYGYTF. CDR3 DNA: TGTGCCAGCAGCTTGGCTACAGGGGTGGGCTATGGCTACACCTTC. The full variable domain, in which reference TRBV5-4 and TRBJ1-2 provide the parts outside the CDR3, is ETGVTQSPTHLIKTRGQQVTLRCSSQSGHNTVSWYQQALGQGPQFIFQYYREEENGRGNFPPRFSGLQFPNYSSELNVNALELDDSALYLCASSLATGVGYGYTFGSGTRLTVV.